This paragraph reports one TCR beta chain. V was clipped by 2 bases and J by 0 bases; unmatched bases: 4. CDR3 length: 15 residues. CDR1 MNHEY and CDR2 SVGAGI come from the germline V gene. TCRdb reprocessed the RT-PCR reads via MiXCR and lists one record per CDR3 protein. This table has more than 600,000 distinct CDR3 sequences, approximately 15% appearing once. The sample consisted of memory CD4+ T cells from blood. The chain recombines TRBV6-5 with TRBJ2-7; 7 nucleotides align to TRBD1. This TCR derives from a female donor in good health, serving as a healthy control. The CDR3 is CASSYLAGGSYEQYF. In DNA form, the CDR3 reads TGTGCCAGCAGTTACCTCGCAGGGGGCTCCTACGAGCAGTACTTC.